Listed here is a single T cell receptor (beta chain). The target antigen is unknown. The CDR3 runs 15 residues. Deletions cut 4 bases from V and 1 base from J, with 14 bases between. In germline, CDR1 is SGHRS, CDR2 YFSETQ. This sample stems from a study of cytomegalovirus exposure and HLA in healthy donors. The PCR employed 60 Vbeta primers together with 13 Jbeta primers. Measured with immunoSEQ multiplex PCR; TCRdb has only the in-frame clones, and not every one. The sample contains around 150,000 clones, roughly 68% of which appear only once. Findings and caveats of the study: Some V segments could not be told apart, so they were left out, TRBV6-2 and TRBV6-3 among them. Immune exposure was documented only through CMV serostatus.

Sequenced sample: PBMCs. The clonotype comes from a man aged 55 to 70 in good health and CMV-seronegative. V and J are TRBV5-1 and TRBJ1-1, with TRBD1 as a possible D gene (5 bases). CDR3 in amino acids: CASSPLGRENTEAFF. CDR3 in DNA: TGCGCCAGCAGCCCCTTGGGCAGGGAGAACACTGAAGCTTTCTTT.